This record covers a single T cell receptor beta chain. Its antigen remains unknown. This sample was taken from a study of T cell repertoires in cytomegalovirus infection. Study-level background: Alongside well-studied HLA-B-restricted CMV epitopes, recently identified HLA-C-restricted CMV epitopes were also used. Matching HLA type and CMV infection were both indicated by public TCR beta signatures. Points from the study as a whole: The ex vivo response was dominated by HLA-C-restricted CMV-specific TCR beta clonotypes. The cumulative frequency of public TCR beta families identified carriers of CMV plus the relevant HLA.

MiXCR, applied by TCRdb to the reads, yields one record per CDR3 protein. The sample has about 700,000 distinct CDR3 sequences, approximately 33% seen once; the top ten hold roughly 18%. The CDR3 is 15 residues long. V lost 5 bases and J 3 bases, leaving 15 bases between the germline ends. Germline lookup yields CDR1 MNHEY and CDR2 SMNVEV (reference sequence). The chain carries TRBV27 and TRBJ2-3, with D possibly being TRBD2 (6 bases). The specimen was cultured PBMCs, collected from culture after CMV antigen stimulation. This TCR derives from a human donor in good health (CMV status not recorded). Some clones in this sample may be carry-over from other donors' samples. The CDR3 is CASSRGPGRTDTQYF. In DNA form, the CDR3 reads TGTGCCAGCAGTAGGGGACCAGGGAGGACAGATACGCAGTATTTT.